The 26 T cell receptor beta chains in this list originate from one sample, sequenced in a study of memory CD4+ T cells and cytomegalovirus serostatus. Method: immunoSEQ multiplex PCR; TCRdb's copy keeps in-frame clones and lacks some. The repertoire holds about 75,000 clones, with about 73% as singletons. The sort gate was single viable CD3+CD4+CD8-CD45RO+ cells for memory CD4+ T cells. Sequenced material: memory CD4+ T cells from blood. The receptors were sampled from an adult in good health and CMV-seropositive.

V gene TRBV11-3 combines with J gene TRBJ2-1; TRBD2 aligns across 8 bases. The trim removed 3 bases at V and 7 bases at J, leaving 8 bases unmatched. The CDR3 consists of 15 residues. The germline gives CDR1 SGHNT, CDR2 YENEEA. The CDR3 sequence: CASSFQGPSGNEQFF. DNA of the CDR3: TGTGCCAGCAGCTTTCAAGGCCCTAGCGGGAATGAGCAGTTCTTC.

The gene calls are TRBV30 and TRBJ1-1; unclear D gene. Germline loops: CDR1 GTSNPN, CDR2 SVGIG (reference sequence). This CDR3 comprises 13 residues. V was trimmed by 0 bases and J by 1 base, leaving 6 bases between them. CDR3 amino acids: CAWSVIANTEAFF. The CDR3 coding sequence is TGTGCCTGGAGTGTCATTGCGAACACTGAAGCTTTCTTT. Variable domain in full (rest from reference TRBV30 and TRBJ1-1): SQTIHQWPATLVQPVGSPLSLECTVEGTSNPNLYWYRQAAGRGLQLLFYSVGIGQISSEVPQNLSASRPQDRQFILSSKKLLLSDSGFYLCAWSVIANTEAFFGQGTRLTVV.

This clone was recorded many times. The genes are TRBV30 and TRBJ2-2, with 9 positions matching TRBD1. From germline, CDR1 is GTSNPN and CDR2 SVGIG (reference sequence). The CDR3 runs to 19 residues. V was pared by 4 bases and J by 3 bases, with 18 bases of the junction left unmatched. The CDR3 DNA follows: TGTGCCTGGACTCCGGGACAGGGTGTTTCTCTCTATTACACCGGGGAGCTGTTTTTT. This sequence encodes CAWTPGQGVSLYYTGELFF.

The V call is TRBV5-1, the J call TRBJ2-2; 11 bases are shared with TRBD2. The germline CDR1 and CDR2 sequences are SGHRS and YFSETQ. The CDR3 totals 16 residues. J gave up 5 bases and V 4 bases, and 7 bases lay outside the gene matches. The CDR3 coding sequence is TGCGCCAGCAGCAGATTAGCGGGAGGGCCAACCGGGGAGCTGTTTTTT. Residues: CASSRLAGGPTGELFF.

This chain uses TRBV4-3 with TRBJ2-5, with TRBD2 matching 8 bases. The CDR3 is 16 residues long. CDR1 is LGHNA, CDR2 YSLEER, per germline. J lost 1 base, V lost 1 base, and 5 bases had no gene match. The CDR3 DNA sequence: TGCGCCAGCAGCCAAGTCTCTAGCGGGTTCCAAGAGACCCAGTACTTC. This sequence encodes CASSQVSSGFQETQYF.

The rearrangement joins TRBV28 to TRBJ1-5; tentatively, D is TRBD1 (5 bases). This CDR3 spans 14 amino acids. Germline CDR1 is MDHEN and CDR2 is SYDVKM. Trimming removed 7 bases from V and 6 bases from J, with 16 bases in between. CDR3 protein: CASTYPGDVQPQHF. Written as DNA, the CDR3 is TGTGCCAGCACCTACCCGGGGGATGTTCAGCCCCAGCATTTT.

The chain uses TRBV28 and TRBJ1-1, with D uncertain. The length of the CDR3 is 14 residues. Germline CDR1 is MDHEN and CDR2 is SYDVKM. Trimming took off 6 bases at V and 1 base at J, with 12 bases between the two ends. The CDR3 DNA reads as TGTGCCAGCAGCCCCGGGGTTTCGAACACTGAAGCTTTCTTT. Encoded protein: CASSPGVSNTEAFF.

This clone was detected a few times. The J gene is TRBJ2-7, the V gene TRBV30; D is possibly TRBD1 (6 bases). Deletions cut 2 bases from V and 3 bases from J, with 17 bases between. This CDR3 has 15 amino acids. Germline V gene sequence: CDR1 GTSNPN, CDR2 SVGIG (reference sequence). The CDR3 reads CAWSLAQGHRYEQYV. As DNA, the CDR3 is TGTGCCTGGAGTCTCGCACAGGGCCACCGCTACGAGCAGTACGTC.

This chain connects TRBV6-5 to TRBJ1-1; D may be TRBD1 (5 bases). The V and J ends lost 3 bases and 7 bases respectively, with 9 bases between them. Germline V gives CDR1 MNHEY, CDR2 SVGAGI. CDR3 length: 12 residues. The CDR3 loop reads CASSYFQGEAFF. CDR3 sequence (DNA): TGTGCCAGCAGTTATTTTCAGGGTGAAGCTTTCTTT.

The chain has TRBV27 and TRBJ1-3; possibly TRBD1 for D (6 bases). From germline, CDR1 is MNHEY and CDR2 SMNVEV (reference sequence). The CDR3 contains 15 residues. V was cut by 5 bases and J by 4 bases, with 15 bases left in between. CDR3 loop: CASSLGRGAGNTIYF. The CDR3 DNA sequence: TGTGCCAGCAGTCTAGGGAGGGGGGCCGGAAACACCATATATTTT.

The chain's CDR3 is CASSPSYGQGAFGNTIYF. DNA of the CDR3: TGTGCCAGCTCACCATCCTATGGACAGGGGGCGTTCGGAAACACCATATATTTT. The V call is TRBV18, the J call TRBJ1-3, with 11 bases aligning to TRBD1. The CDR3 has 18 residues. V lost 2 bases, J lost 4 bases, and 10 bases stayed unmatched. CDR1 is KGHSH and CDR2 is LQKENI in the germline V gene. The whole variable domain, filled in from reference TRBV18 and TRBJ1-3, reads NAGVMQNPRHLVRRRGQEARLRCSPMKGHSHVYWYRQLPEEGLKFMVYLQKENIIDESGMPKERFSAEFPKEGPSILRIQQVVRGDSAAYFCASSPSYGQGAFGNTIYFGEGSWLTVV.

The chain combines TRBV6-5 with TRBJ1-1; no reliable D call. Germline CDR1 reads MNHEY; CDR2 reads SVGAGI. The CDR3 loop spans 13 amino acids. Trimming shortened V by 6 bases and J by 5 bases, and 13 bases separated the two germline ends. CDR3 in amino acids: CASSQVRGTEAFF. The CDR3 DNA follows: TGTGCCAGCAGCCAGGTTCGCGGGACTGAAGCTTTCTTT.

The rearrangement links TRBV6-5 to TRBJ1-1; D call uncertain. Per the germline V gene, CDR1 is MNHEY and CDR2 is SVGAGI. The ends were cut back, 2 bases at V and 3 bases at J, with 13 bases in the middle. The CDR3 contains 15 residues. This CDR3 reads CASSYDFRTHTEAFF. CDR3 nucleotides: TGTGCCAGCAGTTACGATTTTCGGACCCACACTGAAGCTTTCTTT.

The CDR3 sequence: CASSQAIGAGGTDTQYF. The CDR3 coding sequence is TGTGCCAGCAGCCAAGCCATAGGCGCCGGGGGCACAGATACGCAGTATTTT. The rearrangement uses TRBV4-2 and TRBJ2-3; D is possibly TRBD2 (5 bases). V was clipped by 1 base and J by 1 base, with 15 bases between them. The CDR3 totals 17 residues. CDR1 and CDR2 (germline): LGHNA, YNFKEQ.

The CDR3 here is CASTPSSGRHGYTF. The DNA for the CDR3 is TGTGCCAGTACTCCTAGCTCAGGGCGGCATGGCTACACCTTC. The chain uses TRBV19 and TRBJ1-2; weak D call: TRBD1 (5 bases). There are 14 residues in the CDR3. The germline CDR1 and CDR2 sequences are LNHDA and SQIVND (reference sequence). With 7 bases removed from V and 6 bases from J, the gap between germline ends came to 18 bases.

The table lists this clone with a few counts. The rearrangement joins TRBV10-3 to TRBJ2-7; the D gene could be TRBD1 or TRBD2 (5 bases each). The germline CDR1 and CDR2 sequences are ENHRY and SYGVKD. V was pared by 10 bases and J by 4 bases, with 11 bases between. The CDR3 spans 11 residues. This chain's CDR3 is CATGLGYEQYV. CDR3 bases: TGTGCCACGGGGCTAGGGTACGAGCAGTACGTC.

This chain connects TRBV9 to TRBJ2-6; 10 bases agree with TRBD1. Germline V CDR1 and CDR2: SGDLS, YYNGEE. V dropped 4 bases and J dropped 12; count of bases not matched to a gene: 13. There are 16 residues in the CDR3. The chain's CDR3 is CASSRGTGVVGGVLTF. The CDR3 DNA reads as TGTGCCAGCAGCCGCGGGACAGGGGTAGTGGGTGGCGTCCTGACTTTC.

V gene TRBV27 combines with J gene TRBJ1-2, with D unresolved. Per the germline V gene, CDR1 is MNHEY and CDR2 is SMNVEV (reference sequence). CDR3 size: 12 residues. V was pared by 7 bases and J by 2 bases, with 8 bases between. In DNA, the CDR3 is TGTGCCAGCAAGTCTGGGAACTATGGCTACACCTTC. It codes for CASKSGNYGYTF.

The table lists this clone with a count of one. This chain connects TRBV28 to TRBJ1-6; no clear D gene. The CDR3 totals 17 residues. V lost 5 bases and J lost 8, with 22 bases in between. Germline CDR1 is MDHEN and CDR2 is SYDVKM. The CDR3 DNA is TGTGCCAGCAGTCCCTCAAGTTGGAGGATCGGTTATTCACCCCTCCACTTT. Translated, it gives CASSPSSWRIGYSPLHF. The full variable domain, rest sourced from reference TRBV28 and TRBJ1-6, is DVKVTQSSRYLVKRTGEKVFLECVQDMDHENMFWYRQDPGLGLRLIYFSYDVKMKEKGDIPEGYSVSREKKERFSLILESASTNQTSMYLCASSPSSWRIGYSPLHFGNGTRLTVT.

The gene calls are TRBV7-9 and TRBJ2-5, with 15 bases that match TRBD2. This CDR3 spans 16 amino acids. Per the germline V gene, CDR1 is SEHNR and CDR2 is FQNEAQ (reference sequence). V lost 5 bases and J lost 4; bases outside the gene matches: 5. CDR3 amino acids: CASSPGLAGGGETQYF. The CDR3 nucleotides are TGTGCCAGCAGCCCGGGACTAGCGGGAGGAGGAGAGACCCAGTACTTC.

This chain links TRBV9 with TRBJ1-1, with D tentatively TRBD1 (6 bases). The CDR3 totals 14 residues. Germline V gene sequence: CDR1 SGDLS, CDR2 YYNGEE. The germline V and J ends were trimmed by 2 bases and 4 bases, with 12 bases remaining between them. The CDR3 sequence is CASSVGGQATEAFF. DNA of the CDR3: TGTGCCAGCAGCGTGGGGGGGCAGGCCACTGAAGCTTTCTTT.

This clone has a handful of counts. V and J are TRBV7-9 and TRBJ1-2; TRBD1 is a possible D gene (5 bases). Germline CDR1 and CDR2: SEHNR and FQNEAQ (reference sequence). The CDR3 is made up of 14 amino acids. V gave up 4 bases and J gave up 2 bases, with 11 bases separating them. CDR3 sequence: CASSSTEGNYGYTF. The CDR3 bases are TGTGCCAGCAGCTCGACGGAGGGGAACTATGGCTACACCTTC.

This chain links TRBV28 with TRBJ1-1; unclear D gene. Germline CDR1 reads MDHEN; CDR2 reads SYDVKM. The CDR3 extends over 14 amino acids. V was shortened by 5 bases and J by 3 bases, with 13 bases between the two germline ends. DNA for the CDR3: TGTGCCAGCAGTGTAGGTCGAGGCTACACTGAAGCTTTCTTT. This gives the protein CASSVGRGYTEAFF.

The chain has TRBV28 and TRBJ1-1; D unresolved. Trimming cost V 5 bases and J 7 bases, with 8 bases left between them. The CDR3 extends over 11 amino acids. Germline V gene sequence: CDR1 MDHEN, CDR2 SYDVKM. The CDR3, as DNA: TGTGCCAGCAGTCGCGTCGGTGAAGCTTTCTTT. It codes for CASSRVGEAFF.

The sample holds one count of this clone. V gene TRBV4-3 combines with J gene TRBJ2-2; D possibly corresponds to TRBD2 (5 bases). CDR1 is LGHNA and CDR2 is YSLEER in the germline V gene. The CDR3 loop spans 18 amino acids. V lost 0 bases and J 0 bases, leaving 14 bases between the germline ends. The CDR3 loop is CASSQDPYSVANTGELFF. The CDR3 DNA reads as TGCGCCAGCAGCCAAGACCCCTATAGCGTCGCGAACACCGGGGAGCTGTTTTTT.

The sample holds a few counts of this clone. This chain links TRBV15 with TRBJ1-5, with D hard to call. The CDR3 consists of 12 residues. CDR1 LNHNV and CDR2 YYDKDF come from the germline V gene (reference sequence). The V and J ends lost 0 bases and 4 bases respectively, with 1 base between them. The CDR3 sequence: CATSRDNQPQHF. CDR3 sequence (DNA): TGTGCCACCAGCAGAGATAATCAGCCCCAGCATTTT.